This entry lists 20 T cell receptor beta chains sequenced from one sample in a study of shared clonotypes between healthy human individuals. The data were produced by immunoSEQ multiplex PCR, yet TCRdb's version contains in-frame clones alone and is incomplete. The sample yields around 600,000 clones, roughly 95% seen once. CD8 cells regarded as naive lacked CD45RO, were positively chosen for CCR7, and omitted terminally differentiated effector memory CD45RA+ cells. Specimen: naive CD8+ T cells sorted from blood. These receptors were taken from a woman aged 25 to 39 in good health.

The V gene is TRBV15, the J gene TRBJ1-2; D possibly corresponds to TRBD1 (6 bases). Looked up from germline, CDR1 is LNHNV and CDR2 is YYDKDF (reference sequence). Trimming took 2 bases from V and 2 from J, leaving 15 bases between them. This CDR3 is built from 16 residues. DNA for the CDR3: TGTGCCACCAGCAGATTACGACCAACAGGGAACTATGGCTACACCTTC. It specifies CATSRLRPTGNYGYTF.

Points on this clone: The sample has other DNA sequences that encode this CDR3 too. The chain couples TRBV5-4 to TRBJ1-5; no reliable D call. The CDR3 runs 13 residues. V gave up 2 bases and J gave up 3 bases, with 6 bases separating them. The germline V gene encodes CDR1 SGHNT and CDR2 YYREEE (reference sequence). CDR3 residues: CASSFGDNQPQHF. CDR3 sequence (DNA): TGTGCCAGCAGCTTTGGGGACAATCAGCCCCAGCATTTT.

The chain is built from TRBV11-2 and TRBJ1-2; 7 bases are shared with TRBD1. The germline gives CDR1 SGHAT, CDR2 FQNNGV. V shed 5 bases, J shed 5 bases, and the junction held 8 bases outside the gene matches. The CDR3 runs 14 residues. CDR3 sequence: CASSGGTVLYGYTF. The CDR3 DNA reads TGTGCCAGCAGCGGGGGGACAGTACTTTATGGCTACACCTTC.

This clone was counted a single time. The chain employs TRBV27 and TRBJ2-1; D could derive from TRBD1 or TRBD2 (5 bases each). CDR3 length equals 15 residues. Germline CDR1 reads MNHEY; CDR2 reads SMNVEV (reference sequence). Trimming shortened V by 3 bases and J by 3 bases, and 12 bases separated the two germline ends. The CDR3 region has the DNA TGTGCCAGCAGTTTGGGTGGGACCCGCTACAATGAGCAGTTCTTC. It is translated as CASSLGGTRYNEQFF.

J is TRBJ1-4 and V is TRBV11-1, with D hard to call. V dropped 6 bases and J dropped 7 bases, with 9 bases sitting between them. The CDR3 contains 12 residues. Germline V CDR1 and CDR2: SGHAT, FQDESV (reference sequence). The CDR3 loop is CASRGRSEKLFF. In nucleotides, the CDR3 is TGTGCCAGCAGAGGGAGGTCTGAAAAACTGTTTTTT. The full variable domain, rest sourced from reference TRBV11-1 and TRBJ1-4, is EAEVAQSPRYKITEKSQAVAFWCDPISGHATLYWYRQILGQGPELLVQFQDESVVDDSQLPKDRFSAERLKGVDSTLKIQPAELGDSAMYLCASRGRSEKLFFGSGTQLSVL.

The V gene is TRBV6-5, the J gene TRBJ2-7; no definite D call. The CDR3 runs to 13 residues. The germline V and J ends were trimmed by 2 bases and 7 bases, with 12 bases remaining between them. Germline assignment: CDR1 MNHEY and CDR2 SVGAGI. The CDR3 loop reads CASSYHGSGEQYF. In DNA form, the CDR3 reads TGTGCCAGCAGTTACCATGGTTCTGGAGAGCAGTACTTC.

The sample holds a few counts of this clone. The gene calls are TRBV4-1 and TRBJ1-5, with a possible D match to TRBD1 (5 bases). Germline V gives CDR1 MGHRA, CDR2 YSYEKL. CDR3 length: 13 residues. V was clipped by 6 bases and J by 4 bases, with 10 bases between them. Here the CDR3 reads CASSRGGNQPQHF. The DNA of the CDR3 is TGCGCCAGCAGTCGCGGGGGGAATCAGCCCCAGCATTTT.

The sample holds one count of this clone. The gene calls are TRBV7-9 and TRBJ2-1; D is perhaps TRBD2 (5 bases). The CDR3 totals 13 residues. V was trimmed by 1 base and J by 9 bases, leaving 10 bases between them. Per germline, CDR1 SEHNR and CDR2 FQNEAQ (reference sequence). For the CDR3, the DNA is TGTGCCAGCAGCTTAGTTGGAGGATTTGAGCAGTTCTTC. It specifies CASSLVGGFEQFF.

The gene calls are TRBV27 and TRBJ2-5; 7 nucleotides match TRBD1. The end of the DNA fits TRBJ2-7 better, so the J call may be wrong. Germline V gives CDR1 MNHEY, CDR2 SMNVEV (reference sequence). The CDR3 runs 12 residues. This CDR3 is CASWGQPYEQYF. CDR3 in DNA: TGTGCCAGCTGGGGACAGCCCTACGAGCAGTACTTC.

V is TRBV30 and J is TRBJ1-1; D gene uncertain. The CDR3 is 14 residues long. CDR1 is GTSNPN and CDR2 is SVGIG in the germline V gene (reference sequence). Trimming removed 2 bases from V and 1 base from J, with 11 bases in between. The CDR3 DNA reads TGTGCCTGGAGTCCCAACCAGTGGAACACTGAAGCTTTCTTT. This gives the protein CAWSPNQWNTEAFF.

The chain carries TRBV2 and TRBJ2-7, with TRBD2 matching 7 bases. V was pared by 2 bases and J by 2 bases, with 3 bases of the junction left unmatched. This CDR3 is 14 amino acids long. Germline V CDR1 and CDR2: SNHLY, FYNNEI. CDR3 loop: CASSEPGRAYEQYF. DNA for the CDR3: TGTGCCAGCAGTGAACCTGGGAGGGCCTACGAGCAGTACTTC.

The V and J genes are TRBV28 and TRBJ1-3; D unresolved. The CDR3 extends over 16 amino acids. V dropped 6 bases and J dropped 1 base, with 16 bases sitting between them. CDR1 and CDR2 (germline): MDHEN, SYDVKM. In DNA form, the CDR3 reads TGTGCCAGCAGCTCCTACCGGGAGAGTTCTGGAAACACCATATATTTT. This sequence encodes CASSSYRESSGNTIYF.

DNA of the CDR3: TGTGCCAGCAGTCCCACGGGACACCCTGGGAGGGAGCAGTACTTC. This gives the protein CASSPTGHPGREQYF. The V and J genes are TRBV28 and TRBJ2-7; D may correspond to TRBD1 or TRBD2 (6 bases each). CDR3 size: 15 residues. Germline V gene lookup returns CDR1 MDHEN and CDR2 SYDVKM. Trimming cost V 5 bases and J 7 bases, with 21 bases left between them.

This CDR3 reads CASSPGHGEVYEQYF. CDR3 DNA: TGTGCCAGCAGCCCCGGACACGGAGAAGTCTACGAGCAGTACTTC. V and J are TRBV5-4 and TRBJ2-7; weak D call: TRBD1 (5 bases). CDR1 and CDR2 from the germline V gene are SGHNT and YYREEE (reference sequence). V was clipped by 4 bases and J by 3 bases, with 17 bases between them. The CDR3 is made up of 15 amino acids.

This clone came up once. CDR3 amino acids: CASSHTREQFF. CDR3 in DNA: TGTGCCAGCAGCCATACGAGGGAGCAGTTCTTC. The J gene is TRBJ2-1, the V gene TRBV7-2; the D is unclear. V was cut by 5 bases and J by 10 bases, with 9 bases left in between. This CDR3 is built from 11 residues. From germline, CDR1 is SGHTA and CDR2 FQGNSA.

The chain's CDR3 is CASSLWETDTQYF. CDR3 in DNA: TGTGCCAGCAGCTTATGGGAAACAGATACGCAGTATTTT. The chain couples TRBV7-9 to TRBJ2-3, with D hard to call. V was pared by 2 bases and J by 3 bases, with 6 bases between. This CDR3 contains 13 residues. Germline CDR1 and CDR2: SEHNR and FQNEAQ (reference sequence).

V and J are TRBV7-9 and TRBJ2-7; a weak D match, TRBD2 (5 bases). Trimming pared 5 bases from V and 4 bases from J, leaving 15 bases between. CDR3 length: 14 residues. CDR1 and CDR2 (germline): SEHNR, FQNEAQ (reference sequence). CDR3 protein: CASSPGRRPYEQYF. CDR3 DNA: TGTGCCAGCAGCCCTGGACGGAGGCCGTACGAGCAGTACTTC.

The chain is built from TRBV15 and TRBJ1-5; no clear D gene. Germline lookup yields CDR1 LNHNV and CDR2 YYDKDF (reference sequence). V was pared by 4 bases and J by 7 bases, with 8 bases between. The CDR3 spans 12 residues. The CDR3 region has the DNA TGTGCCACCAGCAATTCAGGACAGCCCCAGCATTTT. Translation gives CATSNSGQPQHF.

This clone was recorded once. The gene calls are TRBV19 and TRBJ2-5, with 14 bases identical to TRBD2. The CDR3 has 16 amino acids. CDR1 LNHDA and CDR2 SQIVND come from the germline V gene (reference sequence). The junction had 12 bases not matched to a gene; V was cut back by 10 bases and J by 5 bases. CDR3 nucleotide sequence: TGTGCCACCTCACCGGGACTAGCGGGAGTGGAGGAGACCCAGTACTTC. Translation gives CATSPGLAGVEETQYF.

The gene calls are TRBV4-1 and TRBJ2-2; no definite D call. The CDR3 is made up of 16 amino acids. Germline lookup yields CDR1 MGHRA and CDR2 YSYEKL. Trimming pared 2 bases from V and 1 base from J, leaving 11 bases between. This CDR3 is CASSQRVTLNTGELFF. The CDR3, as DNA: TGCGCCAGCAGCCAAAGGGTTACCCTGAACACCGGGGAGCTGTTTTTT.